These 28 T cell receptor beta chains originate from one sample sequenced in a study of memory CD4+ T cells and cytomegalovirus serostatus. Profiling relied on immunoSEQ multiplex PCR, and the TCRdb table lists in-frame clones only, not all of them. The profile shows tens of thousands of clones, approximately 76% of them singletons. Single viable CD3+CD4+CD8-CD45RO+ cells were sorted as the memory CD4+ T cells. Sequences were obtained from memory CD4+ T cells from blood. All receptors derive from an adult in good health and CMV-seronegative. Some clones in this sample may be carry-over from other donors' samples.

To note about this clone: The junction does not match germline at one end; this may be a read error. The genes are TRBV7-2 and TRBJ2-7; TRBD2 aligns across 7 bases. CDR3 size: 12 residues. Germline CDR1 is SGHTA and CDR2 is FQGNSA. The CDR3 nucleotides are TGTGCCAGCAGCTTAGGGGGGACTACCTTCGCTTTC. This encodes CASSLGGTTFAF.

The J gene is TRBJ1-2, the V gene TRBV10-3; a weak D match, TRBD1 (5 bases). The CDR3 is 14 amino acids. In germline, CDR1 is ENHRY, CDR2 SYGVKD. Trimming left V 6 bases short and J 4 bases short, with 15 bases between. The chain's CDR3 is CAIRPGGEIYGYTF. The CDR3 DNA reads TGTGCCATCAGACCCGGGGGGGAAATCTATGGCTACACCTTC.

Only a few counts were recorded for this clone. The rearrangement joins TRBV6-6 to TRBJ2-7; 7 bases align to TRBD1. The CDR3 runs to 14 residues. V trimming: 6 bases; J trimming: 2 bases; junction bases outside the gene matches: 7. Per germline, CDR1 MNHNY and CDR2 SVGAGI (reference sequence). CDR3 residues: CASSETTGTYEQYF. The CDR3 coding sequence is TGTGCCAGCAGCGAAACGACAGGGACCTACGAGCAGTACTTC.

The rearrangement links TRBV15 to TRBJ1-5; D may be TRBD1 (5 bases). Per the germline V gene, CDR1 is LNHNV and CDR2 is YYDKDF (reference sequence). This CDR3 spans 17 amino acids. The V and J ends lost 1 base and 0 bases respectively, with 13 bases between them. This CDR3 is CATSRARGTLSNQPQHF. In nucleotides, the CDR3 is TGTGCCACCAGCAGAGCTCGGGGCACCCTTAGCAATCAGCCCCAGCATTTT.

The rearrangement joins TRBV9 to TRBJ1-2; D unclear. V lost 0 bases, J lost 14 bases, and 14 bases lay in between. This CDR3 is built from 12 residues. Per germline, CDR1 SGDLS and CDR2 YYNGEE. CDR3 sequence (DNA): TGTGCCAGCAGCGTAGGGAGGGCGGAATTTACCTTC. Its protein is CASSVGRAEFTF.

J is TRBJ1-2 and V is TRBV6-5; 8 bases are a match to TRBD1. Trimming at V came to 2 bases and at J to 6 bases, leaving 2 bases not matched to a gene. In germline, CDR1 is MNHEY, CDR2 SVGAGI. The CDR3 contains 13 residues. The CDR3 coding sequence is TGTGCCAGCAGTTACCCAGGGGGCCATGGCTACACCTTC. Its translation: CASSYPGGHGYTF.

The V call is TRBV14, the J call TRBJ1-2, with a weak D call TRBD1 (5 bases). CDR1 is SGHDN and CDR2 is FVKESK in the germline V gene. V was trimmed by 3 bases and J by 4 bases, leaving 9 bases between them. This CDR3 comprises 13 residues. This CDR3 is CASSQSGPYGYTF. The CDR3 region has the DNA TGTGCCAGCAGCCAGTCAGGGCCCTATGGCTACACCTTC.

In this sample, this clone turned up a few times. The chain recombines TRBV30 with TRBJ1-5, with D unclear. The V end lost 2 bases, the J end lost 3 bases, and 8 bases lay between the germline ends. The CDR3 has 13 amino acids. Germline V gene lookup returns CDR1 GTSNPN and CDR2 SVGIG (reference sequence). CDR3 nucleotides: TGTGCCTGGAGTTCAGAGTTCAATCAGCCCCAGCATTTT. It translates to CAWSSEFNQPQHF.

This clone was picked up a small number of times. In DNA, the CDR3 is TGTGCCAGCAGTGCTCCGGGACGGATTTCAGCTAACTATGGCTACACCTTC. Translated, it gives CASSAPGRISANYGYTF. The rearrangement uses TRBV2 and TRBJ1-2; possible D gene TRBD1, 5 bases. The CDR3 runs to 17 residues. V lost 4 bases and J 0 bases, leaving 18 bases between the germline ends. The germline V gene has CDR1 SNHLY and CDR2 FYNNEI.

The rearrangement uses TRBV7-2 and TRBJ2-3, with D possibly TRBD2 on 7 matching bases. V was cut by 5 bases and J by 3 bases, with 9 bases left in between. The CDR3 is made up of 13 amino acids. CDR1 and CDR2 (germline): SGHTA, FQGNSA. The CDR3 reads CASSGGATDTQYF. The CDR3 bases are TGTGCCAGCAGCGGGGGGGCGACAGATACGCAGTATTTT.

The chain combines TRBV6-5 with TRBJ2-5; tentative D call: TRBD1 (5 bases). The CDR3 loop spans 13 amino acids. V lost 6 bases to trimming and J lost 3 bases, with 11 bases between them. Germline CDR1 MNHEY, CDR2 SVGAGI. For the CDR3, the DNA is TGTGCCAGCAGCTTGACAGTTAAAGAGACCCAGTACTTC. This codes for CASSLTVKETQYF.

The rearrangement links TRBV2 to TRBJ2-3; possibly TRBD1 for D (5 bases). V lost 5 bases and J 5 bases, leaving 14 bases between the germline ends. The CDR3 has 14 amino acids. Germline V CDR1 and CDR2: SNHLY, FYNNEI. In DNA, the CDR3 is TGTGCCAGCAGTACCTACAGGTACTTAGATACGCAGTATTTT. Translating it yields CASSTYRYLDTQYF.

The chain links TRBV19 to TRBJ1-5; 7 bases match TRBD1. The germline V gene encodes CDR1 LNHDA and CDR2 SQIVND (reference sequence). The V and J ends lost 5 bases and 2 bases, in that order; junction bases with no gene match: 3. CDR3 length equals 14 residues. The DNA of the CDR3 is TGTGCCAGTAGTCAGGGGGGAGGCAATCAGCCCCAGCATTTT. It translates to CASSQGGGNQPQHF.

In DNA form, the CDR3 reads TGTGCCAGCAGGAACTCTGGGGTTAACTATGGCTACACCTTC. Translated, it gives CASRNSGVNYGYTF. The chain has TRBV6-1 and TRBJ1-2, with D hard to call. CDR1 MNHNS and CDR2 SASEGT come from the germline V gene. The CDR3 contains 14 residues. Trimming left V 6 bases short and J 1 base short, with 12 bases between.

The CDR3 nucleotides read TGTGCCAGCTCACCGGTGGGACAGTCGGACGAGCAGTACTTC. Protein product: CASSPVGQSDEQYF. This sequence joins TRBV18 and TRBJ2-7, with 7 nucleotides matching TRBD1. Trimming took 3 bases from V and 5 from J; bases not matched to a gene: 7. Germline V lookup: CDR1 KGHSH, CDR2 LQKENI. This CDR3 spans 14 amino acids.

V usage is TRBV11-2 and J usage is TRBJ1-1; D not certain. Germline V gene data show CDR1 as SGHAT and CDR2 as FQNNGV. CDR3 length: 15 amino acids. The ends were cut back, 0 bases at V and 1 base at J, with 9 bases in the middle. CDR3 residues: CASSLDSVENTEAFF. CDR3 nucleotides: TGTGCCAGCAGCTTAGATTCGGTTGAGAACACTGAAGCTTTCTTT.

The chain couples TRBV6-1 to TRBJ2-2; 7 nucleotides line up with TRBD1. The length of the CDR3 is 13 residues. Trimming removed 11 bases from V and 1 base from J; junction bases left unmatched: 4. The germline V gene encodes CDR1 MNHNS and CDR2 SASEGT. This chain's CDR3 is CASRTGNTGELFF. For the CDR3, the DNA is TGTGCCTCACGGACAGGGAACACCGGGGAGCTGTTTTTT.

In its sample, this clone was seen a few times. This chain uses TRBV4-2 with TRBJ1-6, with D tentatively TRBD1 (6 bases). This CDR3 comprises 14 residues. Germline V CDR1 and CDR2: LGHNA, YNFKEQ. V gave up 6 bases and J gave up 13 bases, with 19 bases separating them. In nucleotides, the CDR3 is TGTGCCAGCAGTAGAGGACAGTGGACATCCCCCCTCCACTTT. Amino acids: CASSRGQWTSPLHF.

The chain employs TRBV2 and TRBJ1-2; D gene ambiguous. The CDR3 spans 14 residues. V lost 7 bases, J lost 7 bases, and 19 bases lay in between. Germline V gene data show CDR1 as SNHLY and CDR2 as FYNNEI. The CDR3 region is CASTSTTGWSGYTF. The CDR3 DNA is TGTGCCAGCACATCCACAACGGGTTGGAGTGGCTACACCTTC.

This clone is a singleton in its sample. V is TRBV7-2 and J is TRBJ1-5, with a tentative D call TRBD1 (6 bases). Trimming took off 0 bases at V and 6 bases at J, with 15 bases between the two ends. CDR3 size: 16 residues. Germline lookup yields CDR1 SGHTA and CDR2 FQGNSA. CDR3 in DNA: TGTGCCAGCAGCTTAGCTAATGCAGGGGTACGTCAGCCCCAGCATTTT. Translation: CASSLANAGVRQPQHF.

The chain combines TRBV6-5 with TRBJ2-2; D is undetermined. The CDR3 totals 14 residues. Per germline, CDR1 MNHEY and CDR2 SVGAGI. The V and J ends lost 2 bases and 2 bases respectively, with 6 bases between them. In nucleotides, the CDR3 is TGTGCCAGCAGTTACGACAAAAACACCGGGGAGCTGTTTTTT. Amino acid sequence: CASSYDKNTGELFF.

This clone showed up just a few times. J is TRBJ1-5 and V is TRBV6-5, with D tentatively TRBD1 (5 bases). CDR3 size: 13 residues. V lost 4 bases and J 3 bases, leaving 7 bases between the germline ends. Germline CDR1 and CDR2: MNHEY and SVGAGI. The CDR3 region is CASSLDNNQPQHF. In DNA, the CDR3 is TGTGCCAGCAGTTTGGACAACAATCAGCCCCAGCATTTT.

V and J are TRBV11-2 and TRBJ2-7; D gene uncertain. The CDR3 totals 11 residues. V gave up 4 bases and J gave up 1 base, with 2 bases separating them. Per germline, CDR1 SGHAT and CDR2 FQNNGV. CDR3 amino acids: CASSSSYEQYF. In DNA form, the CDR3 reads TGTGCCAGCAGCTCTTCCTACGAGCAGTACTTC. Full variable domain (missing parts from reference TRBV11-2 and TRBJ2-7): EAGVAQSPRYKIIEKRQSVAFWCNPISGHATLYWYQQILGQGPKLLIQFQNNGVVDDSQLPKDRFSAERLKGVDSTLKIQPAKLEDSAVYLCASSSSYEQYFGPGTRLTVT.

In its sample, this clone was seen a few times. This sequence joins TRBV7-8 and TRBJ1-2; D gene unclear. The V end was cut by 3 bases, the J end by 4 bases, with 9 bases between. Germline CDR1 reads SGHVS; CDR2 reads FQNEAQ. The CDR3 runs to 13 residues. The CDR3 is CASSFAESYGYTF. CDR3 bases: TGTGCCAGCAGCTTCGCAGAGTCCTATGGCTACACCTTC.

This clone was seen more than once but under ten times. The CDR3 loop is CASSELRGYTF. The CDR3 coding sequence is TGTGCCAGCAGTGAACTCCGGGGCTACACCTTC. The V and J genes are TRBV6-1 and TRBJ1-2; D gene ambiguous. The V end was cut by 2 bases, the J end by 8 bases, with 6 bases between. The CDR3 totals 11 residues. From germline, CDR1 is MNHNS and CDR2 SASEGT.

This chain uses TRBV7-9 with TRBJ1-2; the D is unclear. CDR1 SEHNR and CDR2 FQNEAQ come from the germline V gene (reference sequence). The CDR3 extends over 11 amino acids. With 5 bases removed from V and 6 bases from J, the gap between germline ends came to 7 bases. For the CDR3, the DNA is TGTGCCAGCAGCATATGGGATGGCTACACCTTC. Its protein product is CASSIWDGYTF.

This sequence joins TRBV10-1 and TRBJ2-1; the match to TRBD2 covers 12 bases. The CDR3 sequence is 15 residues long. V dropped 4 bases and J dropped 6; count of bases not matched to a gene: 4. Looked up from germline, CDR1 is WNHNN and CDR2 is SYGVQD (reference sequence). Here the CDR3 reads CASSVTSGGLNEQFF. The CDR3 DNA follows: TGCGCCAGCAGTGTGACTAGCGGGGGACTCAATGAGCAGTTCTTC.

The CDR3 spells CASSIEMSTNEKLFF. The CDR3 nucleotides read TGTGCCAGTAGTATCGAAATGTCAACTAATGAAAAACTGTTTTTT. The chain links TRBV19 to TRBJ1-4; D is unresolved. The germline V gene encodes CDR1 LNHDA and CDR2 SQIVND (reference sequence). This CDR3 comprises 15 residues. V dropped 3 bases and J dropped 0 bases, with 8 bases sitting between them.